The source of this T cell receptor beta chain is a study of shared clonotypes between healthy human individuals. The sample holds a few counts of this clone. Original data processing: ImmunoSEQ output held junction-only sequences without quality scores, so filtering differed. Profiled with immunoSEQ multiplex PCR; TCRdb holds only in-frame clones, not every one. V and J calls and clone size follow that table, whereas D and trimming were derived from the DNA. The data show 2 million to 2.5 million clones, with over 85% seen just once and around 0.4% held by the top ten. The CDR3 sequence is 12 residues long. The germline CDR1 and CDR2 sequences are GTSNPN and SVGIG (reference sequence). V shed 5 bases and J 6 bases; nucleotides not matched to a gene: 6.

The chain joins TRBV30 to TRBJ1-2, with 7 bases that match TRBD1. Source material: naive CD4+ T cells from PBMCs. Sample subset: CD45RA+ positively selected. The TCR was taken from a young man in good health. Some clones in this sample may be carry-over from other donors' samples. Here the CDR3 reads CAWAQGGDGYTF. CDR3 DNA sequence: TGTGCCTGGGCCCAAGGGGGCGATGGCTACACCTTC.